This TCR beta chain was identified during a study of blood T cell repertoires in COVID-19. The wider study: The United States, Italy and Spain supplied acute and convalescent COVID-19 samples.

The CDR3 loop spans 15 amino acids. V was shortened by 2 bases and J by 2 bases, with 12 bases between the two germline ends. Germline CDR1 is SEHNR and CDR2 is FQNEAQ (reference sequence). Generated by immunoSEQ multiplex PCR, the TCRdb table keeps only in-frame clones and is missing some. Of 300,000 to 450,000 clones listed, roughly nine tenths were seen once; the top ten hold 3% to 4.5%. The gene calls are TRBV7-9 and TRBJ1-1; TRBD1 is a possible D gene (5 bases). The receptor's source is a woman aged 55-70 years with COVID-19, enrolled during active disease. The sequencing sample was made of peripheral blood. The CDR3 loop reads CASSLNTDKNTEAFF. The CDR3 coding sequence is TGTGCCAGCAGCTTAAATACGGACAAAAACACTGAAGCTTTCTTT. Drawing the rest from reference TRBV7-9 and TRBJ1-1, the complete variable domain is DTGVSQNPRHKITKRGQNVTFRCDPISEHNRLYWYRQTLGQGPEFLTYFQNEAQLEKSRLLSDRFSAERPKGSFSTLEIQRTEQGDSAMYLCASSLNTDKNTEAFFGQGTRLTVV.